This TCR beta chain stems from a study of blood T cell repertoires in COVID-19. Study information: Spain, Italy and the United States supplied samples that represented acute and convalescent COVID-19. Nucleic acid was either cDNA or gDNA, and it came from T cells, B-cell-depleted T cells, or PBMCs.

This table comes from immunoSEQ multiplex PCR, and its TCRdb copy is limited to in-frame clones, with some not included. The sample yields about 88,000 clones, about 83% seen once. Germline trimming cut 4 bases from V and 1 base from J; bases unmatched to any gene: 15. The CDR3 is 19 amino acids. Germline V gives CDR1 SGHNT, CDR2 YYREEE (reference sequence). Sequencing was performed on peripheral blood. This receptor was obtained from a woman between 65 and 79 years old with acute or convalescent COVID-19. The rearrangement links TRBV5-4 to TRBJ2-3; TRBD2 aligns across 10 bases. The CDR3 nucleotides are TGTGCCAGCAGCCCCGAAGGAGCGGGGGGGCCATGGGGCACAGATACGCAGTATTTT. As protein: CASSPEGAGGPWGTDTQYF.